This T cell receptor beta chain emerged from a study of T cell repertoires in cytomegalovirus infection. CDR3 size: 14 residues. V was pared by 4 bases and J by 0 bases, with 10 bases between. Germline CDR1 SQVTM, CDR2 ANQGSEA. TCRdb reprocessed the reads with MiXCR, giving one entry per CDR3 protein. The data contain 740,000 or so distinct CDR3 sequences, under 40% of them singletons. Sequenced: PBMCs. V gene TRBV29-1 combines with J gene TRBJ1-3; TRBD1 is a possible D gene (6 bases). The clonotype originates from a human donor in good health (CMV status not recorded). Some clones in this sample may be carry-over from other donors' samples. The CDR3 region is CSVAGGHSGNTIYF. CDR3 nucleotide sequence: TGCAGCGTTGCGGGGGGCCACTCTGGAAACACCATATATTTT. Variable domain in full (rest from reference TRBV29-1 and TRBJ1-3): SAVISQKPSRDICQRGTSLTIQCQVDSQVTMMFWYRQQPGQSLTLIATANQGSEATYESGFVIDKFPISRPNLTFSTLTVSNMSPEDSSIYLCSVAGGHSGNTIYFGEGSWLTVV.